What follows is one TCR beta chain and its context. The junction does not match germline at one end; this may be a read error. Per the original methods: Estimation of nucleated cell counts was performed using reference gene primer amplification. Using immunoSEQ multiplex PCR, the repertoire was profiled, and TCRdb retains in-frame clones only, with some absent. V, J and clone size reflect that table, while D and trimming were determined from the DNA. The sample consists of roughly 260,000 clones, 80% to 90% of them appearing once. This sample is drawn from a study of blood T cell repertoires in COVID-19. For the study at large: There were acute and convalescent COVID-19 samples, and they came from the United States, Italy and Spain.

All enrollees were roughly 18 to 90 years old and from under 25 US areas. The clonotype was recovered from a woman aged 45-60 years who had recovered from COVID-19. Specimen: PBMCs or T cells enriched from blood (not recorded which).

As DNA, the CDR3 is TGTGCCAGCAGCCAAGAAAGGAGTAGCTCCCACGAGCAGTACTTC. Translated, it gives CASSQERSSSHEQYF. The gene calls are TRBV4-2 and TRBJ2-7; D ambiguous. The CDR3 contains 15 residues. CDR1 and CDR2 from the germline V gene are LGHNA and YNFKEQ.